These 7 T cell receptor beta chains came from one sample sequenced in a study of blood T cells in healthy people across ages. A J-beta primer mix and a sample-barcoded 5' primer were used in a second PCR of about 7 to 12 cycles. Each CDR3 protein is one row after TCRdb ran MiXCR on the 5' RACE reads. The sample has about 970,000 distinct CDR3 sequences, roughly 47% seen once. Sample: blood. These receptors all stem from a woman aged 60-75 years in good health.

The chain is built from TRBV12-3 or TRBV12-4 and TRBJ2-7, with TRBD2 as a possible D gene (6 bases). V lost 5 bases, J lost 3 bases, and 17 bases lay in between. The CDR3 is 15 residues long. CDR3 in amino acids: CASSQAGAPFYEQYF. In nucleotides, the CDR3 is TGTGCCAGCAGTCAAGCGGGCGCTCCCTTCTACGAGCAGTACTTC.

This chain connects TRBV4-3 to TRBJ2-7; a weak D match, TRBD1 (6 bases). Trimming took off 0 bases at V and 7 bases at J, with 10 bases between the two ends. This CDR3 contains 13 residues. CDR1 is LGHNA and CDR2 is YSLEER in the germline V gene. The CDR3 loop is CASSQETGWEQYF. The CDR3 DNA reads TGCGCCAGCAGCCAAGAAACAGGGTGGGAGCAGTACTTC.

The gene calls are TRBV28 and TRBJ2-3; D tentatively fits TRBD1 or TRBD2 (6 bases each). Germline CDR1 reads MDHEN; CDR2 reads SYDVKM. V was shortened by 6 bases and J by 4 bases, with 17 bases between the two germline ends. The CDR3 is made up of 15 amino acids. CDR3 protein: CASSRPWGAPDTQYF. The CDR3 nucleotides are TGTGCCAGCAGCCGTCCTTGGGGGGCCCCAGATACGCAGTATTTT.

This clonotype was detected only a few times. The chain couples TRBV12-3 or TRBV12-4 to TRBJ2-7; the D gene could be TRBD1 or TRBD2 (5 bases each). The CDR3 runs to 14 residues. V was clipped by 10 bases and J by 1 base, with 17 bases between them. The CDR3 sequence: CATSGPKRSYEQYF. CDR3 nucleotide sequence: TGTGCCACCTCGGGGCCGAAAAGGTCCTACGAGCAGTACTTC.

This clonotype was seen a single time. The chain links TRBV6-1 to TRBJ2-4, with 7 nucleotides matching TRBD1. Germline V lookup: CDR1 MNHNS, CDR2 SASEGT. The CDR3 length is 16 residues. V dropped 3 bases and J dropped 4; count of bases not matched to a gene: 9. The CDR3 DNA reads TGTGCCAGCAGTGAGGACAGGCCCCCTACTAAAAACATTCAGTACTTC. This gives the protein CASSEDRPPTKNIQYF.

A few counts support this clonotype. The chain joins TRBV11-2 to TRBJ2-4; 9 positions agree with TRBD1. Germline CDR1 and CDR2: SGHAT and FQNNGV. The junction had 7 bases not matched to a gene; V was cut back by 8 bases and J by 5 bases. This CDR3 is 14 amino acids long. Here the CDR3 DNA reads TGTGCCAGCTGCCGGGACAGGGTCGAAAACATTCAGTACTTC. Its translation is CASCRDRVENIQYF.

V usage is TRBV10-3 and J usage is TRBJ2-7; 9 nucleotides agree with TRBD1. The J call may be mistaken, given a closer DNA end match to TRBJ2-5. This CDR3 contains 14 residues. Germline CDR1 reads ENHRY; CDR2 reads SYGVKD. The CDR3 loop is CAIRPTGGGETQYF. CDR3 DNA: TGTGCCATCAGGCCGACAGGGGGAGGTGAGACCCAGTACTTC.